These 6 T cell receptor beta chains share one sample of origin, sequenced in a study of identical twins. Each CDR3 protein is one row after TCRdb ran MiXCR on the 5' RACE reads. The data show 420,000 or so distinct CDR3 sequences, about 18% seen once. Sequencing was done on a sample of naive T cells sorted from blood. These TCRs come from a man aged 50 or older in good health.

The gene calls are TRBV5-5 and TRBJ2-1, with a weak D call TRBD2 (6 bases). This CDR3 contains 15 residues. The V gene lost 4 bases and the J gene lost 0 bases, with 11 bases spanning the gap. Germline values: CDR1 SGHKS, CDR2 YYEKEE (reference sequence). The DNA for the CDR3 is TGTGCCAGCAGCCCGGACGGGAGCTCCTACAATGAGCAGTTCTTC. Translation gives CASSPDGSSYNEQFF.

This clonotype was seen at least ten times. The chain couples TRBV11-3 to TRBJ2-1; TRBD1 is a possible D gene (5 bases). Between the trimmed V and J ends, which lost 1 base and 5 bases, there was a span of 12 bases. The CDR3 contains 15 residues. CDR1 and CDR2 (germline): SGHNT, YENEEA. This CDR3 is CASSLGQGENNEQFF. CDR3 DNA sequence: TGTGCCAGCAGCTTAGGGCAGGGCGAGAACAATGAGCAGTTCTTC. Based on the CDR3 plus reference TRBV11-3 and TRBJ2-1, the full variable domain is EAGVVQSPRYKIIEKKQPVAFWCNPISGHNTLYWYLQNLGQGPELLIRYENEEAVDDSQLPKDRFSAERLKGVDSTLKIQPAELGDSAVYLCASSLGQGENNEQFFGPGTRLTVL.

The chain couples TRBV5-1 to TRBJ1-1, with D unclear. This CDR3 has 14 residues. Germline V gene data show CDR1 as SGHRS and CDR2 as YFSETQ. Trimming cost V 0 bases and J 4 bases, with 10 bases left between them. Written as DNA, the CDR3 is TGCGCCAGCAGCTTGGTGGCTGGCGGCACTGAAGCTTTCTTT. It is translated as CASSLVAGGTEAFF.

This clonotype came up a few times. The chain links TRBV9 to TRBJ2-1, with 11 positions matching TRBD2. V lost 4 bases to trimming and J lost 4 bases; unmatched junction nucleotides: 19. CDR1 SGDLS and CDR2 YYNGEE come from the germline V gene. The CDR3 consists of 20 residues. CDR3 nucleotide sequence: TGTGCCAGCAGCCATAGAATCGGGACTAGCGGAGTGAAATCTTACAATGAGCAGTTCTTC. The encoded protein is CASSHRIGTSGVKSYNEQFF.

The V call is TRBV5-1, the J call TRBJ2-7; 11 bases are a match to TRBD1. V was pared by 4 bases and J by 7 bases, with 7 bases of the junction left unmatched. The CDR3 loop spans 14 amino acids. Germline-derived CDR1 and CDR2 are SGHRS and YFSETQ. The DNA for the CDR3 is TGCGCCAGCAGCATTACCGGGACAGGGGGTGAGCAGTACTTC. It encodes CASSITGTGGEQYF.

The chain has TRBV5-1 and TRBJ1-3, with D possibly matching TRBD1 (5 bases). The V and J ends lost 1 base and 3 bases respectively, with 14 bases between them. This CDR3 comprises 16 residues. Germline CDR1 SGHRS, CDR2 YFSETQ. In DNA, the CDR3 is TGCGCCAGCAGCTTGACGTTGTCAGGGCTTGGAAACACCATATATTTT. It yields the protein CASSLTLSGLGNTIYF.